This T cell receptor delta chain was observed in a study of delta chains in infants with herpesvirus infections. The overall study: Ugandan infants were followed prospectively from birth through primary CMV infection. A public fetal Vdelta1/Vgamma8 clonotype was sought in postnatally CMV-infected infants.

This clone is categorized as large. In germline, CDR1 is TSWWSYY, CDR2 QGS. V was clipped by 2 bases and J by 2 bases; unmatched bases: 15. This CDR3 region has 19 residues. Reverse transcription of PBMC RNA used primers specific for the gamma and delta chains. TCRdb reanalysed the RT-PCR reads via CATT. Among 1,500 to 2,000 delta-chain clones, about 7% were seen once, and the ten largest hold more than 3.5%. Sample: peripheral blood, taken at time point 1 of longitudinal follow-up. This sequence joins TRDV1 and TRDJ1; TRDD3 agrees at 9 bases. This TCR was recovered from a human donor who was a Ugandan infant, either HIV-exposed or HIV-unexposed (not recorded which). CDR3 sequence: CALGENRDWGNMGTDKLIF. CDR3 DNA: TGTGCTCTTGGGGAAAACAGGGACTGGGGGAACATGGGGACCGATAAACTCATCTTT.